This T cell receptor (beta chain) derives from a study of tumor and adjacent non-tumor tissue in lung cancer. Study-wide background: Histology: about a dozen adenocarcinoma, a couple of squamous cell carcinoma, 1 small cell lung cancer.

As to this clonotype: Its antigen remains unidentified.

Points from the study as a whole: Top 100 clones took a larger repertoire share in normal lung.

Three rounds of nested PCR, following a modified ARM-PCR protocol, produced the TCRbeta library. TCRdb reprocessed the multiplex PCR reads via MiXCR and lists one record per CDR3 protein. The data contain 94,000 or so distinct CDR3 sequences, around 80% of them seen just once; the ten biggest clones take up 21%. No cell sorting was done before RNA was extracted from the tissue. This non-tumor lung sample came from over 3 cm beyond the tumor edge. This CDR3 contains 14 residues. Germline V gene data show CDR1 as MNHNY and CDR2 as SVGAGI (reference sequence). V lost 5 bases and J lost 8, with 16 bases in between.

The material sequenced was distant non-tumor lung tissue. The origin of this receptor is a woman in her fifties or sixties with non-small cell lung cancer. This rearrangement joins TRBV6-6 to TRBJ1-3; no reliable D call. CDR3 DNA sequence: TGTGCCAGCAGTGAAGGGATTTCCGGATACACCATATATTTT. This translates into CASSEGISGYTIYF.